These T cell receptor beta chains were read from a single sample in a study of control samples from healthy donors and cancer patients. Data came from immunoSEQ multiplex PCR; TCRdb stores just in-frame clones and leaves some out. The sample carries approximately 92,000 clones, about 92% recorded once. Material for sequencing was blood. The receptor source for this set is a woman aged 25-40 years in good health. CDR3s include the opening cysteine and the closing phenylalanine or tryptophan. The D gene is left open where the match is weak. The size field is filled for only some rows; it gives once, few, many or a size class.

length	V	size	D	J	CDR3	DNA
15	TRBV19	NA	TRBD1	TRBJ1-4	CASSTSGTGYEKLFF	TGTGCCAGTAGTACCTCCGGGACAGGGTACGAAAAACTGTTTTTT
14	TRBV6-5	NA	NA	TRBJ2-7	CASMAQGSGYEQYF	TGTGCCAGCATGGCACAAGGGTCAGGATACGAGCAGTACTTC
14	TRBV5-4	once	NA	TRBJ1-1	CASSFRGGRTEAFF	TGTGCCAGCAGCTTTCGTGGGGGTAGGACTGAAGCTTTCTTT
14	TRBV6-1	NA	NA	TRBJ1-4	CASSDRGEWEKLFF	TGTGCCAGCAGTGACAGGGGCGAGTGGGAAAAACTGTTTTTT
15	TRBV7-2	NA	NA	TRBJ1-1	CASSHSVRQNTEAFF	TGTGCCAGCAGCCATAGCGTGAGGCAGAACACTGAAGCTTTCTTT
15	TRBV19	NA	NA	TRBJ1-4	CASSIFGGGGEKLFF	TGTGCCAGTAGTATATTTGGGGGCGGAGGGGAAAAACTGTTTTTT
16	TRBV5-5	NA	NA	TRBJ2-7	CASSSQMGIRAYEQYF	TGTGCCAGCAGCTCTCAAATGGGGATCAGGGCTTACGAGCAGTACTTC
14	TRBV3-1/TRBV3-2	NA	NA	TRBJ1-2	CASSQEIRGPGYTF	TGTGCCAGCAGCCAAGAGATCAGGGGCCCCGGCTACACCTTC
11	TRBV24-1	NA	NA	TRBJ2-5	CATSDPETQYF	TGTGCCACCAGTGATCCGGAGACCCAGTACTTC
15	TRBV9	NA	NA	TRBJ1-4	CASSPSQATNEKLFF	TGTGCCAGCAGCCCTTCGCAAGCAACTAATGAAAAACTGTTTTTT
13	TRBV6-5	NA	NA	TRBJ1-1	CASRGFLNTEAFF	TGTGCCAGCAGGGGGTTTCTGAACACTGAAGCTTTCTTT
16	TRBV2	once	NA	TRBJ1-3	CASSEQTNFSGNTIYF	TGTGCCAGCAGTGAGCAGACGAACTTCTCTGGAAACACCATATATTTT
15	TRBV2	NA	NA	TRBJ2-6	CASRGGVSGANVLTF	TGTGCCAGCAGGGGGGGCGTCTCTGGGGCCAACGTCCTGACTTTC
15	TRBV7-2	few	TRBD1	TRBJ2-5	CASSLYRGQRETQYF	TGTGCCAGCAGCTTATACAGGGGGCAACGAGAGACCCAGTACTTC
15	TRBV5-1	NA	NA	TRBJ1-1	CASSLDTVLGAEAFF	TGCGCCAGCAGCTTGGATACGGTTCTTGGGGCTGAAGCTTTCTTT
15	TRBV19	NA	NA	TRBJ2-7	CASSKVRDSSYEQYF	TGTGCCAGTAGTAAAGTGAGGGACTCCTCCTACGAGCAGTACTTC
15	TRBV19	NA	NA	TRBJ1-5	CASSITRNSNQPQHF	TGTGCCAGTAGTATCACCCGGAATAGCAATCAGCCCCAGCATTTT
14	TRBV29-1	NA	NA	TRBJ1-1	CSDSRLGAGSEAFF	TGCAGCGACTCACGATTAGGGGCGGGAAGTGAAGCTTTCTTT
12	TRBV30	NA	NA	TRBJ2-2	CAWGMGGWELFF	TGTGCCTGGGGCATGGGAGGCTGGGAGCTGTTTTTT
18	TRBV18	NA	NA	TRBJ1-3	CASSPRAVPAYSGNTIYF	TGTGCCAGCTCACCACGGGCAGTGCCGGCCTACTCTGGAAACACCATATATTTT
18	TRBV6-2/TRBV6-3	NA	TRBD2	TRBJ2-3	CASSYLWTSTERTDTQYF	TGTGCCAGCAGTTACTTATGGACTAGCACTGAAAGGACAGATACGCAGTATTTT
13	TRBV27	NA	NA	TRBJ2-7	CASRSWTDYEQYF	TGTGCCAGCAGGTCTTGGACTGACTACGAGCAGTACTTC
14	TRBV5-5	NA	NA	TRBJ1-1	CASSLRGINTEAFF	TGTGCCAGCAGCTTGCGAGGGATCAACACTGAAGCTTTCTTT
18	TRBV27	once	NA	TRBJ1-5	CASSCRDHSRYSNQPQHF	TGTGCCAGCAGTTGCCGGGACCATTCCCGATATAGCAATCAGCCCCAGCATTTT
13	TRBV2	once	NA	TRBJ2-7	CASSDQGPVVQYF	TGTGCCAGCAGTGACCAGGGCCCGGTAGTGCAGTACTTC
17	TRBV4-1	NA	TRBD2	TRBJ2-1	CASSQDRRVGLHNEQFF	TGCGCCAGCAGCCAAGATAGGAGGGTGGGACTACACAATGAGCAGTTCTTC
13	TRBV6-4	NA	NA	TRBJ1-6	CASSDSTNSPLHF	TGTGCCAGCAGTGACTCGACCAATTCACCCCTCCACTTT
14	TRBV6-6	NA	NA	TRBJ2-7	CASRPRQVASEQYF	TGTGCCAGCAGACCCCGCCAGGTTGCTTCCGAGCAGTACTTC
14	TRBV13	NA	TRBD2	TRBJ2-5	CASRRGLAGGSQYF	TGTGCCAGCAGGAGGGGACTAGCGGGGGGCTCTCAGTACTTC
14	TRBV28	NA	TRBD2	TRBJ2-3	CASSSGTSSDTQYF	TGTGCCAGCAGTTCCGGGACTAGCTCCGATACGCAGTATTTT
18	TRBV5-1	NA	TRBD2	TRBJ2-5	CASSLAGLLAGVRETQYF	TGCGCCAGCAGCTTGGCCGGCTTACTAGCGGGAGTTCGGGAGACCCAGTACTTC
16	TRBV27	NA	NA	TRBJ2-3	CASKIEADYSTDTQYF	TGTGCCAGCAAAATCGAAGCGGATTATAGCACAGATACGCAGTATTTT
14	TRBV6-5	NA	TRBD2	TRBJ2-3	CASKSGGGTDTQYF	TGTGCCAGCAAAAGCGGGGGGGGCACAGATACGCAGTATTTT
13	TRBV28	NA	NA	TRBJ1-1	CASSTDLTPEAFF	TGTGCCAGCAGCACCGATTTGACACCCGAAGCTTTCTTT
13	TRBV7-9	NA	NA	TRBJ1-1	CASSLTPNTEAFF	TGTGCCAGCAGCTTAACACCCAACACTGAAGCTTTCTTT